The TCR beta chain described here comes from a study of T cell responses to AZD1222 COVID-19 vaccine. General study points: It was only a handful of AZD1222 recipients who were seropositive at baseline.

This CDR3 is 14 amino acids long. Germline CDR1 and CDR2: SGHTA and FQGNSA. Trimming removed 6 bases from V and 5 bases from J; junction bases left unmatched: 5. Profiled with immunoSEQ multiplex PCR; TCRdb holds only in-frame clones, not every one. The sample has roughly 100,000 clones; less than 95% are singletons. This clone occurred a few times. As yet, its antigen is unknown. The sample here was peripheral blood, taken 28 days after the second AZD1222 dose. This sequence joins TRBV7-2 and TRBJ1-1, with 11 bases aligning to TRBD1. This sequence originates from an adult who received the AZD1222 COVID-19 vaccine. The CDR3: CASRRTGGVTEAFF. In DNA form, the CDR3 reads TGTGCCAGCAGAAGGACAGGGGGCGTAACTGAAGCTTTCTTT. Drawing the rest from reference TRBV7-2 and TRBJ1-1, the complete variable domain is GAGVSQSPSNKVTEKGKDVELRCDPISGHTALYWYRQSLGQGLEFLIYFQGNSAPDKSGLPSDRFSAERTGGSVSTLTIQRTQQEDSAVYLCASRRTGGVTEAFFGQGTRLTVV.